This T cell receptor beta chain appears in the sequencing data of a study of T cell responses to AZD1222 COVID-19 vaccine. The length of the CDR3 is 16 residues. From germline, CDR1 is SQVTM and CDR2 ANQGSEA. V lost 2 bases, J lost 5 bases, and 21 bases lay in between. Repertoires were generated with immunoSEQ multiplex PCR, while TCRdb's copy carries only in-frame clones and drops some. The sample lists 120,000 to 150,000 clones, approximately 92% seen once, with roughly 3.1% in the top ten. Note on this clone: Antigen specificity is unknown.

Study-level findings and limits: Increases in Spike-specific TCR breadth and depth were seen after two AZD1222 doses. White British people made up most donors, females outnumbered males, and clonal diversity was possibly underestimated. Regions 160-218 and 743-854 dominated among vaccine-associated CD4 TCRs spanning spike.

The sequence was obtained from an adult in good health. Here the sequenced sample was peripheral blood, taken on day 0 of AZD1222 vaccination. J is TRBJ1-2 and V is TRBV29-1; D possibly corresponds to TRBD1 (5 bases). The CDR3 nucleotides read TGCAGCGTTGAACCCACCGACAGCCCCCTGAGGTATGGCTACACCTTC. Its translation is CSVEPTDSPLRYGYTF. The full variable domain, its missing parts supplied by reference TRBV29-1 and TRBJ1-2, is SAVISQKPSRDICQRGTSLTIQCQVDSQVTMMFWYRQQPGQSLTLIATANQGSEATYESGFVIDKFPISRPNLTFSTLTVSNMSPEDSSIYLCSVEPTDSPLRYGYTFGSGTRLTVV.